This T cell receptor (beta chain) came from a study of identical twins. Study-level findings and limits: Models predicted less out-of-frame TCR alpha sharing in monozygotic twins than was found.

The table lists this clonotype with a few counts. Antigen: not known. The germline V and J ends were trimmed by 3 bases and 1 base, with 9 bases remaining between them. Per germline, CDR1 ENHRY and CDR2 SYGVKD. CDR3 size: 14 residues. A universal primer site was incorporated via template switching, and the cDNA contained unique molecular identifiers. In TCRdb, the 5' RACE reads were re-called with MiXCR into one record per CDR3 protein. Among approximately 500,000 distinct CDR3 sequences listed, around 15% were seen once. This sample also belongs to another study, concerning yellow fever vaccine responses in identical twins.

This TCR was recovered from a woman aged 18 to 35 in good health. The V call is TRBV10-3, the J call TRBJ1-1; D call uncertain. Sequencing input: CD4+ T cells sorted from blood. In DNA form, the CDR3 reads TGTGCCATCAGTGATAGAGTCTCGAACACTGAAGCTTTCTTT. Residues: CAISDRVSNTEAFF.